Shown below are 4 T cell receptor beta chains from a single sample sequenced in a study of shared clonotypes between healthy human individuals. Sequencing used immunoSEQ multiplex PCR; TCRdb keeps in-frame clones, though not all of them. Of approximately 2,300,000 clones detected, about nine tenths appear once; the ten largest clones hold 0.37%. The source material was naive CD4+ T cells from PBMCs. Subset: CD45RA+ positively selected. These receptors were taken from a man between 18 and 29 years old in good health. Some clones in this sample may be carry-over from other donors' samples.

The chain couples TRBV7-3 to TRBJ2-3; 10 bases line up with TRBD1. Germline V gene lookup returns CDR1 SGHTA and CDR2 FQGTGA. This CDR3 region has 17 residues. V lost 5 bases, J lost 4 bases, and 12 bases stayed unmatched. CDR3 nucleotide sequence: TGTGCCAGCAGCACAAAAGTGGGACAGGGGCGGTCAGATACGCAGTATTTT. Translating it yields CASSTKVGQGRSDTQYF.

A single count supports this clone. The gene calls are TRBV5-1 and TRBJ2-1; TRBD2 matches at 13 bases. V was clipped by 5 bases and J by 1 base; unmatched bases: 15. Germline lookup yields CDR1 SGHRS and CDR2 YFSETQ. The CDR3 covers 20 residues. The CDR3 spells CASRPRTSGSLVGSYNEQFF. The CDR3 DNA sequence: TGCGCCAGCAGACCCCGGACTAGCGGGAGTCTAGTGGGTTCCTACAATGAGCAGTTCTTC.

This clone occurred once. The V call is TRBV5-1, the J call TRBJ1-5; D not resolved. The CDR3 extends over 13 amino acids. Germline CDR1 reads SGHRS; CDR2 reads YFSETQ. Trimming cost V 0 bases and J 5 bases, with 6 bases left between them. DNA of the CDR3: TGCGCCAGCAGCTTGGCCCTTGATCAGCCCCAGCATTTT. Protein sequence: CASSLALDQPQHF.

The CDR3 DNA reads as TGCGCCAGCAGCTACATGACAGGCGGCACTGAAGCTTTCTTT. It codes for CASSYMTGGTEAFF. The J gene is TRBJ1-1, the V gene TRBV5-1, with D maybe TRBD1 (6 bases). V was cut by 3 bases and J by 4 bases, with 13 bases left in between. The V gene's germline CDR1 is SGHRS and CDR2 YFSETQ. The CDR3 totals 14 residues. The variable domain in full, completed from reference TRBV5-1 and TRBJ1-1, reads KAGVTQTPRYLIKTRGQQVTLSCSPISGHRSVSWYQQTPGQGLQFLFEYFSETQRNKGNFPGRFSGRQFSNSRSEMNVSTLELGDSALYLCASSYMTGGTEAFFGQGTRLTVV.